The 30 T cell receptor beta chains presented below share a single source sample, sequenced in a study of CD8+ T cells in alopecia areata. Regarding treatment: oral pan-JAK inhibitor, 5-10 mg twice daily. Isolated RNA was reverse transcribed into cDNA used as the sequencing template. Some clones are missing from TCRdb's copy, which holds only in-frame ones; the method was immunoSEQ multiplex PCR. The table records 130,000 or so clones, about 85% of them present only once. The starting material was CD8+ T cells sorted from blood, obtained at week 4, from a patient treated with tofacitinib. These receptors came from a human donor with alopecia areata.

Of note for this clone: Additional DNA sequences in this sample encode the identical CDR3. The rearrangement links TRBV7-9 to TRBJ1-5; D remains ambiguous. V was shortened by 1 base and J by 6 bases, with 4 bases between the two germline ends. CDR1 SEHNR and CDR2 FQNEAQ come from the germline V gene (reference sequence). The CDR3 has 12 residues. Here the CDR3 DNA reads TGTGCCAGCAGCTTAGACTCTCAGCCCCAGCATTTT. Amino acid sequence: CASSLDSQPQHF.

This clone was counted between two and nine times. CDR3 nucleotide sequence: TGTGCCAGCAGTTTATCCCGGAGCGGGGAGCTGTTTTTT. It yields the protein CASSLSRSGELFF. V gene TRBV27 combines with J gene TRBJ2-2; D unresolved. Germline V gene lookup returns CDR1 MNHEY and CDR2 SMNVEV (reference sequence). V was trimmed by 0 bases and J by 7 bases, leaving 6 bases between them. The CDR3 consists of 13 residues.

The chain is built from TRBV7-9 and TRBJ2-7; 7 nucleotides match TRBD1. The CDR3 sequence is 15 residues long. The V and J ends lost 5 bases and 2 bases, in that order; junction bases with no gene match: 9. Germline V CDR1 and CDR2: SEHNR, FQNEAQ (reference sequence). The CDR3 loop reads CASSALTGSPYEQYF. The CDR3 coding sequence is TGTGCCAGCAGCGCATTGACAGGGTCTCCCTACGAGCAGTACTTC. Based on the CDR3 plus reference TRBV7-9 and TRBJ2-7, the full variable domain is DTGVSQNPRHKITKRGQNVTFRCDPISEHNRLYWYRQTLGQGPEFLTYFQNEAQLEKSRLLSDRFSAERPKGSFSTLEIQRTEQGDSAMYLCASSALTGSPYEQYFGPGTRLTVT.

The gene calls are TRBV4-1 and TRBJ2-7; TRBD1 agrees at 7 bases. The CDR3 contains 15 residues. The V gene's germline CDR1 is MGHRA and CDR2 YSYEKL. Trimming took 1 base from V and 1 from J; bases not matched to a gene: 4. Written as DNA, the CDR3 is TGCGCCAGCAGCCAAGTACTGACAGGGTCCTACGAGCAGTACTTC. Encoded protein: CASSQVLTGSYEQYF.

The CDR3 region has the DNA TGCGCCAGCAGCCCACTGACAGAACCTGACGGTGAGCAGTTCTTC. It codes for CASSPLTEPDGEQFF. The V and J genes are TRBV4-1 and TRBJ2-1; weak D call: TRBD1 (5 bases). The CDR3 consists of 15 residues. Germline CDR1 MGHRA, CDR2 YSYEKL. Trimming removed 4 bases from V and 9 bases from J, with 19 bases in between.

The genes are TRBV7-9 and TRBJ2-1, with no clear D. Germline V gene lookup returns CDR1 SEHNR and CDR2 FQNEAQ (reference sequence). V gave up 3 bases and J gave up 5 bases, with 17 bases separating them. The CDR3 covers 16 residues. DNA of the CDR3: TGTGCCAGCAGCTTCATCGGTCGACAAGCCCACAATGAGCAGTTCTTC. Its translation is CASSFIGRQAHNEQFF.

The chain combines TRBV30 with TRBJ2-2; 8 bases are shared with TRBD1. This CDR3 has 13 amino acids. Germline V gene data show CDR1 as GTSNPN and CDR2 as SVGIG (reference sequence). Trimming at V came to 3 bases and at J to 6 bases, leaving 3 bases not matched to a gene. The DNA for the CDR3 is TGTGCCTGGAGCCGGACAGGGCCCGGGGAGCTGTTTTTT. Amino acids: CAWSRTGPGELFF.

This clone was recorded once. CDR3 sequence: CASSLVVYEQYF. For the CDR3, the DNA is TGTGCCAGCAGCTTAGTTGTCTACGAGCAGTACTTC. The genes are TRBV7-9 and TRBJ2-7; the D is unclear. The ends were cut back, 1 base at V and 3 bases at J, with 4 bases in the middle. CDR3 length: 12 residues. CDR1 and CDR2 from the germline V gene are SEHNR and FQNEAQ (reference sequence).

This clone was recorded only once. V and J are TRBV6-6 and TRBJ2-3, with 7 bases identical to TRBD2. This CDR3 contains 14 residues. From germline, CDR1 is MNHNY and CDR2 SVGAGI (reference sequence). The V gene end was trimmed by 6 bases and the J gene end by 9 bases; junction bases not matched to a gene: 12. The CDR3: CASSLTRGVETQYF. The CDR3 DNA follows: TGTGCCAGCAGCCTAACCCGGGGGGTTGAGACGCAGTATTTT.

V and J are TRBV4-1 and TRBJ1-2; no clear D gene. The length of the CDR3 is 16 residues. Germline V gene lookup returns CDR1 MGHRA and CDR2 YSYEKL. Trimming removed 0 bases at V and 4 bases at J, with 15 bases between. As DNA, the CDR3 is TGCGCCAGCAGCCAAGATTCCCCGGGTCCCCTCTATGGCTACACCTTC. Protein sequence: CASSQDSPGPLYGYTF.

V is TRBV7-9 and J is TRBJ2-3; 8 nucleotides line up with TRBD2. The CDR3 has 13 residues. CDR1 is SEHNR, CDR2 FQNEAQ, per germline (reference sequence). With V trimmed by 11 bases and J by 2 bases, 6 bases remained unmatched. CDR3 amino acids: CAQRGGPTDTQYF. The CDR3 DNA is TGTGCCCAACGGGGGGGCCCCACAGATACGCAGTATTTT.

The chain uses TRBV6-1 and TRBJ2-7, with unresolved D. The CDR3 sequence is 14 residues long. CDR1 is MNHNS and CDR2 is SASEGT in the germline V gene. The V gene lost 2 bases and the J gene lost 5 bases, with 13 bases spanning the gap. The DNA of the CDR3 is TGTGCCAGCAGTGAACCGTACGGTGTCGACGAGCAGTACTTC. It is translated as CASSEPYGVDEQYF.

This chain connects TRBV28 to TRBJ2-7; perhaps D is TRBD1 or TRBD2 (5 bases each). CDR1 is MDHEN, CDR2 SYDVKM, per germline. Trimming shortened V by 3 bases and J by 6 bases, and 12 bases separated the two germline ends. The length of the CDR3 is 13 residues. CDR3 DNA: TGTGCCAGCAGTTTCGGGGCAGGGCGCGAGCAGTACTTC. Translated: CASSFGAGREQYF. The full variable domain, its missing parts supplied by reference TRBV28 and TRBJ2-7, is DVKVTQSSRYLVKRTGEKVFLECVQDMDHENMFWYRQDPGLGLRLIYFSYDVKMKEKGDIPEGYSVSREKKERFSLILESASTNQTSMYLCASSFGAGREQYFGPGTRLTVT.

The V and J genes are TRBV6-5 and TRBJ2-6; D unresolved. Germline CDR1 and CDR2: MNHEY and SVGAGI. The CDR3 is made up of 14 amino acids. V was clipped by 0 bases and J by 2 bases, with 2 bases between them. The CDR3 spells CASSYSTGANVLTF. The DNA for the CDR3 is TGTGCCAGCAGTTACTCGACTGGGGCCAACGTCCTGACTTTC.

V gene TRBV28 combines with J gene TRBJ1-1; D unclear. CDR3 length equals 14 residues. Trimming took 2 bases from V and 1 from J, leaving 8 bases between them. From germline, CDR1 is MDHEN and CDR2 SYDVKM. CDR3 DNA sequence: TGTGCCAGCAGTTTAGGCCGGACGAACACTGAAGCTTTCTTT. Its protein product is CASSLGRTNTEAFF.

CDR3 sequence (DNA): TGCAGCGTTGAAGGGGGCGGGTTGGCAGATACGCAGTATTTT. As protein: CSVEGGGLADTQYF. V and J are TRBV29-1 and TRBJ2-3; D could derive from TRBD1 or TRBD2 (5 bases each). CDR3 length: 14 residues. The germline V gene has CDR1 SQVTM and CDR2 ANQGSEA. With 1 base removed from V and 4 bases from J, the gap between germline ends came to 12 bases.

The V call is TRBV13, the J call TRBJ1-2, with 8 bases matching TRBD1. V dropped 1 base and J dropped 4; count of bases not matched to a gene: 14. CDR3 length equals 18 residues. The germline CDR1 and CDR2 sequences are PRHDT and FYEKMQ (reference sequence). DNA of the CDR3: TGTGCCAGCAGCTTAGTTGCTGGACAGGGACTCCGAGGCTATGGCTACACCTTC. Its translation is CASSLVAGQGLRGYGYTF. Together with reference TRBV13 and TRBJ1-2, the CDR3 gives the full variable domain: AAGVIQSPRHLIKEKRETATLKCYPIPRHDTVYWYQQGPGQDPQFLISFYEKMQSDKGSIPDRFSAQQFSDYHSELNMSSLELGDSALYFCASSLVAGQGLRGYGYTFGSGTRLTVV.

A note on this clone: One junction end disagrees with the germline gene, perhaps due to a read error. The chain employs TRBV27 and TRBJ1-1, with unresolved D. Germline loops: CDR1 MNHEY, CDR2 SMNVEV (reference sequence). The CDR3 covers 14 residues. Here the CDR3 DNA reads TGTGCCAGCACCTCCCCCAGACTCGACACTGAAGCCTTCTTT. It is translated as CASTSPRLDTEAFF.

CDR3 region: CASSLGQGVTEQYF. CDR3 in DNA: TGTGCCAGTAGTCTTGGACAGGGGGTGACCGAGCAGTACTTC. This chain joins TRBV19 and TRBJ2-7; 10 nucleotides align to TRBD1. CDR1 is LNHDA, CDR2 SQIVND, per germline (reference sequence). Unmatched junction bases numbered 7, after V lost 5 bases and J lost 6 bases. This CDR3 spans 14 amino acids.

The CDR3 spells CASSLSPGSSYEQYF. The CDR3 DNA sequence: TGTGCCAGCAGTTTATCGCCAGGGAGCTCCTACGAGCAGTACTTC. The chain couples TRBV27 to TRBJ2-7; D tentatively fits TRBD1 or TRBD2 (5 bases each). V was cut by 0 bases and J by 0 bases, with 9 bases left in between. This CDR3 region has 15 residues. Germline CDR1 is MNHEY and CDR2 is SMNVEV (reference sequence).

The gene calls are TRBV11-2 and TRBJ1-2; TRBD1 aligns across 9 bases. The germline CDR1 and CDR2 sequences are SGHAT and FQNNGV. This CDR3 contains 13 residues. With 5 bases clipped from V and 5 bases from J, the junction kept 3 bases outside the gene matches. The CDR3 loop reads CASSKGQGYGYTF. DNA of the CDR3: TGTGCCAGCAGCAAGGGACAGGGATATGGCTACACCTTC.

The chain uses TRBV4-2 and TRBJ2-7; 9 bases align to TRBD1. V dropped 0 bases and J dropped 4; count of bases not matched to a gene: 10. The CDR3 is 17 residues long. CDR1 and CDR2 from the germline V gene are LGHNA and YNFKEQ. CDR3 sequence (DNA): TGTGCCAGCAGCCAAGAGGAATGGAGGACAGGGGTATACGAGCAGTACTTC. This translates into CASSQEEWRTGVYEQYF.

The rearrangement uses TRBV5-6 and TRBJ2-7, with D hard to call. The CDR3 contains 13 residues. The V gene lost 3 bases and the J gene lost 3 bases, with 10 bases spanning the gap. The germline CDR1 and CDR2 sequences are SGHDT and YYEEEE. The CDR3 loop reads CASSSTTRYEQYF. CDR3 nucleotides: TGTGCCAGCAGCTCAACTACCCGCTACGAGCAGTACTTC.

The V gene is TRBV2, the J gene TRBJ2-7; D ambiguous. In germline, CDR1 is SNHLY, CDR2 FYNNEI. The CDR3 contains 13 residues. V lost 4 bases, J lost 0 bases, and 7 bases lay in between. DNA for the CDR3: TGTGCCAGCAGTGGATCCAGCTCCTACGAGCAGTACTTC. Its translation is CASSGSSSYEQYF.

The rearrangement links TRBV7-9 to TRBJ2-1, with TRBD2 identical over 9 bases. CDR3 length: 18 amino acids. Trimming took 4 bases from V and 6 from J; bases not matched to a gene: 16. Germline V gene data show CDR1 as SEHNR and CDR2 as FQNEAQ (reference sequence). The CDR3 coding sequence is TGTGCCAGCAGCTCCCTTCCGGGACTAGCCTGGGAGGGCAATGAGCAGTTCTTC. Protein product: CASSSLPGLAWEGNEQFF.

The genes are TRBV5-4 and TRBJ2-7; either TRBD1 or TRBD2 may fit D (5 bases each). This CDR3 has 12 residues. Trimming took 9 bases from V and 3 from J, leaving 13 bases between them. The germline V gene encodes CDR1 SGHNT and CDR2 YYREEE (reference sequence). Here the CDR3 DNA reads TGTGCCACCAACGAGGGGAACTACGAGCAGTACTTC. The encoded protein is CATNEGNYEQYF.

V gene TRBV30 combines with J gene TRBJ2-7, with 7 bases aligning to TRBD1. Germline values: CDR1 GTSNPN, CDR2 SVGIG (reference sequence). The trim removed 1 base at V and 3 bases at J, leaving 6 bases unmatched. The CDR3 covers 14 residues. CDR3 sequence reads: CAWSAGTANYEQYF. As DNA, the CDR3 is TGTGCCTGGAGTGCCGGGACAGCCAACTACGAGCAGTACTTC. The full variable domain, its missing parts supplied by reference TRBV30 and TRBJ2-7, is SQTIHQWPATLVQPVGSPLSLECTVEGTSNPNLYWYRQAAGRGLQLLFYSVGIGQISSEVPQNLSASRPQDRQFILSSKKLLLSDSGFYLCAWSAGTANYEQYFGPGTRLTVT.

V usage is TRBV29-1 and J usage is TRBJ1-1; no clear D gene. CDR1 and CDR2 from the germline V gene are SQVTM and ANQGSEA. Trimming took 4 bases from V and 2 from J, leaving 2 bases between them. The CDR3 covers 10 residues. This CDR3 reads CSVVNTEAFF. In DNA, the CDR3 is TGCAGCGTTGTTAACACTGAAGCTTTCTTT.

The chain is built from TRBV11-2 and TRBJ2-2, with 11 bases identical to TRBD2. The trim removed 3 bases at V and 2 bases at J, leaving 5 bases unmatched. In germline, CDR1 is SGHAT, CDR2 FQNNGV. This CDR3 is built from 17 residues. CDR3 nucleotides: TGTGCCAGCAGCTTGTTAGCGGGAGGGCCAAACACCGGGGAGCTGTTTTTT. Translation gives CASSLLAGGPNTGELFF.

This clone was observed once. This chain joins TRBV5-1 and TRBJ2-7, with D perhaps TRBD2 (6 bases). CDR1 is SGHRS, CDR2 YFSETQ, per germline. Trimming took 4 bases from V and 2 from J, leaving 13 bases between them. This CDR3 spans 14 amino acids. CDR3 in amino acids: CASSPRDSPYEQYF. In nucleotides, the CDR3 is TGCGCCAGCAGCCCCCGGGACTCCCCCTACGAGCAGTACTTC.